The 3 T cell receptor beta chains presented below share a single source sample, sequenced in a study of regulatory T cells in long-lasting Graves disease. The sample's time point: persistent/refractory GD, antithyroid drugs over 5 years with positive TRAb. RNA extracted from PBMCs served as the sequencing template. Arm-PCR of CDR3 regions with iRepertoire HTBI primers generated TCR beta libraries. TCRdb independently ran MiXCR on the multiplex PCR reads; one entry per CDR3 protein. The sample has roughly 500,000 distinct CDR3 sequences; approximately 23% are singletons. The sequencing here drew on peripheral blood mononuclear cells (PBMCs), taken when the disease was refractory, from a patient treated with antithyroid drugs. These receptor sequences come from a female donor with Graves disease.

This clonotype was detected many times. This sequence joins TRBV27 and TRBJ1-2, with TRBD1 matching 11 bases. Germline V lookup: CDR1 MNHEY, CDR2 SMNVEV (reference sequence). The CDR3 loop spans 15 amino acids. The V gene end was trimmed by 6 bases and the J gene end by 4 bases; junction bases not matched to a gene: 7. In DNA form, the CDR3 reads TGTGCCAGCAGCCCCGGGACAGGGGGGGGCTATGGCTACACCTTC. Encoded protein: CASSPGTGGGYGYTF.

The V gene is TRBV5-4, the J gene TRBJ2-7; TRBD2 matches at 14 bases. The germline CDR1 and CDR2 sequences are SGHNT and YYREEE (reference sequence). The CDR3 is 16 amino acids. Trimming took 2 bases from V and 6 from J; bases not matched to a gene: 7. The DNA of the CDR3 is TGTGCCAGCAGCTTACCGGGACTAGCGGGAGTAAGCGAGCAGTACTTC. Protein product: CASSLPGLAGVSEQYF.

This clonotype was found many times. For the CDR3, the DNA is TGTGCCAGCAGCGGGTGGGGAGGTTCTAACTCCTATAATTCACCCCTCCACTTT. Translated: CASSGWGGSNSYNSPLHF. V gene TRBV7-2 combines with J gene TRBJ1-6; D is undetermined. The CDR3 totals 18 residues. CDR1 is SGHTA, CDR2 FQGNSA, per germline. Trimming shortened V by 5 bases and J by 0 bases, and 17 bases separated the two germline ends.